The 18 T cell receptor beta chains below were found in one sample sequenced in a study of cytomegalovirus exposure and HLA in healthy donors. The PCR contained 60 Vbeta and 13 Jbeta primers. The protocol was immunoSEQ multiplex PCR, while the TCRdb copy is restricted to in-frame clones and leaves out a portion. The sample holds fewer than 85,000 clones. Sequencing was done on a sample of PBMCs. Every receptor here comes from a man aged 25 to 45 in good health and CMV-seronegative.

The V and J genes are TRBV5-5 and TRBJ2-7, with D perhaps TRBD1 (5 bases). Germline-derived CDR1 and CDR2 are SGHKS and YYEKEE (reference sequence). Trimming pared 0 bases from V and 1 base from J, leaving 8 bases between. This CDR3 is 14 amino acids long. The CDR3 coding sequence is TGTGCCAGCAGCTTGGAAGACAGTTCCTACGAGCAGTACTTC. This sequence encodes CASSLEDSSYEQYF. Combining the CDR3 with reference TRBV5-5 and TRBJ2-7 gives the whole variable domain DAGVTQSPTHLIKTRGQQVTLRCSPISGHKSVSWYQQVLGQGPQFIFQYYEKEERGRGNFPDRFSARQFPNYSSELNVNALLLGDSALYLCASSLEDSSYEQYFGPGTRLTVT.

The chain employs TRBV9 and TRBJ2-3, with D hard to call. Germline V gene data show CDR1 as SGDLS and CDR2 as YYNGEE. Between the trimmed V and J ends, which lost 3 bases and 1 base, there was a span of 9 bases. The CDR3 runs to 14 residues. Here the CDR3 DNA reads TGTGCCAGCAGCGGAAATATAGGCACAGATACGCAGTATTTT. Its protein is CASSGNIGTDTQYF. Combining the CDR3 with reference TRBV9 and TRBJ2-3 gives the whole variable domain DSGVTQTPKHLITATGQRVTLRCSPRSGDLSVYWYQQSLDQGLQFLIQYYNGEERAKGNILERFSAQQFPDLHSELNLSSLELGDSALYFCASSGNIGTDTQYFGPGTRLTVL.

This chain joins TRBV14 and TRBJ1-2; 8 bases align to TRBD1. Germline values: CDR1 SGHDN, CDR2 FVKESK. The CDR3 runs 16 residues. Germline trimming cut 0 bases from V and 5 bases from J; bases unmatched to any gene: 8. CDR3 DNA: TGTGCCAGCAGCCAAGATGTAGGGACAGGAGGATATGGCTACACCTTC. This gives the protein CASSQDVGTGGYGYTF. Complete variable domain (other parts from reference TRBV14 and TRBJ1-2): EAGVTQFPSHSVIEKGQTVTLRCDPISGHDNLYWYRRVMGKEIKFLLHFVKESKQDESGMPNNRFLAERTGGTYSTLKVQPAELEDSGVYFCASSQDVGTGGYGYTFGSGTRLTVV.

The gene calls are TRBV9 and TRBJ1-2; the match to TRBD1 covers 8 bases. The CDR3 sequence is 14 residues long. J was trimmed by 2 bases and V by 3 bases; bases with no gene match: 3. CDR1 SGDLS and CDR2 YYNGEE come from the germline V gene. The CDR3 sequence is CASSARQGNYGYTF. In DNA form, the CDR3 reads TGTGCCAGCAGCGCTAGACAGGGGAACTATGGCTACACCTTC.

V gene TRBV6-1 combines with J gene TRBJ2-5; a possible D gene is TRBD2 (7 bases). The CDR3 length is 14 residues. Germline V gene lookup returns CDR1 MNHNS and CDR2 SASEGT. Between the trimmed V and J ends, which lost 3 bases and 5 bases, there was a span of 13 bases. CDR3 DNA sequence: TGTGCCAGCAGTGATTGGGGGGGCAGGGAGACCCAGTACTTC. Translated, it gives CASSDWGGRETQYF.

This chain connects TRBV4-2 to TRBJ2-5, with 7 bases matching TRBD1. CDR1 is LGHNA, CDR2 YNFKEQ, per germline. This CDR3 has 15 residues. With 3 bases clipped from V and 1 base from J, the junction kept 5 bases outside the gene matches. CDR3 region: CASSQLGQPQETQYF. In DNA form, the CDR3 reads TGTGCCAGCAGCCAGTTGGGACAGCCCCAAGAGACCCAGTACTTC.

The chain employs TRBV27 and TRBJ1-5; no reliable D call. The germline V gene encodes CDR1 MNHEY and CDR2 SMNVEV (reference sequence). This CDR3 has 11 residues. Trimming removed 10 bases at V and 3 bases at J, with 7 bases between. CDR3: CATGYNQPQHF. As DNA, the CDR3 is TGTGCCACAGGTTACAATCAGCCCCAGCATTTT.

The CDR3 region is CSAGQAETQYF. CDR3 nucleotide sequence: TGCAGCGCGGGACAGGCAGAGACCCAGTACTTC. The chain combines TRBV29-1 with TRBJ2-5, with 8 nucleotides matching TRBD1. The CDR3 loop spans 11 amino acids. Trimming removed 7 bases from V and 4 bases from J; junction bases left unmatched: 2. Germline CDR1 SQVTM, CDR2 ANQGSEA.

J is TRBJ2-7 and V is TRBV19, with TRBD2 matching 7 bases. From germline, CDR1 is LNHDA and CDR2 SQIVND (reference sequence). V lost 6 bases, J lost 1 base, and 12 bases stayed unmatched. The CDR3 consists of 16 residues. CDR3 coding DNA: TGTGCCAGTAGCCTTTCTGTTAGCGGGTCTTCCTACGAGCAGTACTTC. Amino acid sequence: CASSLSVSGSSYEQYF.

This rearrangement joins TRBV6-5 to TRBJ2-1, with 15 positions matching TRBD2. This CDR3 region has 14 residues. In germline, CDR1 is MNHEY, CDR2 SVGAGI. Trimming at V came to 5 bases and at J to 8 bases, leaving 1 base not matched to a gene. Written as DNA, the CDR3 is TGTGCCAGCAGTCGGACTAGCGGGAGGGATGAGCAGTTCTTC. The encoded protein is CASSRTSGRDEQFF.

This rearrangement joins TRBV5-1 to TRBJ2-5, with TRBD1 matching 7 bases. V was clipped by 4 bases and J by 2 bases; unmatched bases: 8. CDR1 is SGHRS and CDR2 is YFSETQ in the germline V gene. This CDR3 has 15 amino acids. CDR3 coding DNA: TGCGCCAGCAGCCCGGGACAGATGTCACAAGAGACCCAGTACTTC. It translates to CASSPGQMSQETQYF.

The chain joins TRBV4-1 to TRBJ2-7, with unresolved D. Trimming removed 1 base at V and 0 bases at J, with 10 bases between. Germline-derived CDR1 and CDR2 are MGHRA and YSYEKL. CDR3 size: 15 residues. The CDR3 reads CASSQGRGASYEQYF. The CDR3 DNA reads as TGCGCCAGCAGCCAAGGTCGTGGAGCCTCCTACGAGCAGTACTTC.

The CDR3 protein is CASSQEASGQGPGELFF. CDR3 bases: TGTGCCAGCAGCCAAGAGGCTAGCGGGCAGGGACCCGGGGAGCTGTTTTTT. The chain links TRBV4-2 to TRBJ2-2; TRBD2 aligns across 8 bases. Germline V gives CDR1 LGHNA, CDR2 YNFKEQ. The CDR3 has 17 amino acids. V shed 0 bases, J shed 6 bases, and the junction held 9 bases outside the gene matches.

Points on this clone: Other DNA sequences in the sample encode the same CDR3. V gene TRBV6-5 combines with J gene TRBJ2-5, with D possibly TRBD1 on 6 matching bases. Germline lookup yields CDR1 MNHEY and CDR2 SVGAGI. There are 14 residues in the CDR3. Between the trimmed V and J ends, which lost 5 bases and 2 bases, there was a span of 12 bases. The CDR3 spells CASSRRQVQETQYF. In DNA form, the CDR3 reads TGTGCCAGCAGTCGGCGACAGGTTCAAGAGACCCAGTACTTC.

This sequence joins TRBV5-1 and TRBJ2-3; D is undetermined. This CDR3 has 14 residues. Trimming took off 7 bases at V and 6 bases at J, with 18 bases between the two ends. Germline V CDR1 and CDR2: SGHRS, YFSETQ. The CDR3 reads CASGVTAPGDTQYF. CDR3 DNA sequence: TGCGCCAGCGGAGTTACGGCTCCCGGGGATACGCAGTATTTT.

This chain links TRBV20-1 with TRBJ2-5; TRBD2 agrees at 11 bases. Trimming removed 5 bases from V and 7 bases from J; junction bases left unmatched: 0. Per the germline V gene, CDR1 is DFQATT and CDR2 is SNEGSKA (reference sequence). This CDR3 has 11 amino acids. CDR3 loop: CSAGTSGTQYF. CDR3 DNA: TGCAGTGCTGGGACTAGCGGGACCCAGTACTTC.

This chain connects TRBV19 to TRBJ2-7, with 9 bases that match TRBD1. The CDR3 contains 15 residues. With V trimmed by 6 bases and J by 3 bases, 9 bases remained unmatched. Germline values: CDR1 LNHDA, CDR2 SQIVND (reference sequence). The chain's CDR3 is CASSTGTGRVYEQYF. Here the CDR3 DNA reads TGTGCCAGTAGCACCGGGACAGGGCGAGTCTACGAGCAGTACTTC.

The chain combines TRBV4-2 with TRBJ2-1, with 14 nucleotides matching TRBD2. The CDR3 has 17 residues. Germline V lookup: CDR1 LGHNA, CDR2 YNFKEQ. The trim removed 3 bases at V and 4 bases at J, leaving 5 bases unmatched. CDR3 region: CASSQRTSGGSYNEQFF. In nucleotides, the CDR3 is TGTGCCAGCAGCCAGCGGACTAGCGGGGGGTCGTACAATGAGCAGTTCTTC.